These 13 T cell receptor beta chains share one sample of origin, sequenced in a study of response to subunit inactivated influenza vaccine. TCRdb re-analysed the RT-PCR reads in MiXCR, keeping a single row per CDR3 protein. The repertoire has about 620,000 distinct CDR3 sequences, around 11% of them found once; the top ten carry roughly 11%. These same data were also listed under a study on T cells expressing NK-cell markers. As that report states: What made the TCR beta cDNA was 5'RACE template switching with UMIs.

Sample: PBMCs from blood, taken on the day of vaccination. These receptors all stem from a man aged 50 to 60 who received an inactivated influenza vaccine.

This clonotype has just a few counts. The chain joins TRBV15 to TRBJ2-7, with D possibly TRBD2 on 5 matching bases. The V and J ends lost 1 base and 0 bases respectively, with 10 bases between them. Per germline, CDR1 LNHNV and CDR2 YYDKDF (reference sequence). The CDR3 is 15 residues long. The CDR3 loop is CATSRGTGISYEQYF. The CDR3 region has the DNA TGTGCCACCAGCAGAGGAACCGGGATCTCCTACGAGCAGTACTTC.

The rearrangement links TRBV29-1 to TRBJ2-1; D perhaps matches TRBD2 (6 bases). Trimming pared 6 bases from V and 10 bases from J, leaving 13 bases between. Germline values: CDR1 SQVTM, CDR2 ANQGSEA. This CDR3 contains 11 residues. DNA of the CDR3: TGCAGCGTACCAGAACGGGGGGAGCAGTTCTTC. Amino acid sequence: CSVPERGEQFF.

The V gene is TRBV19, the J gene TRBJ2-7; no definite D call. The germline V and J ends were trimmed by 11 bases and 2 bases, with 19 bases remaining between them. Germline CDR1 reads LNHDA; CDR2 reads SQIVND (reference sequence). The CDR3 sequence is 14 residues long. The CDR3 is CASSTIGVTYEQYF. The CDR3, as DNA: TGTGCCTCGAGTACCATTGGGGTCACCTACGAGCAGTACTTC.

The V gene is TRBV20-1, the J gene TRBJ2-5; possible D gene TRBD2, 6 bases. V was shortened by 5 bases and J by 5 bases, with 18 bases between the two germline ends. This CDR3 comprises 14 residues. The germline V gene has CDR1 DFQATT and CDR2 SNEGSKA (reference sequence). The CDR3 bases are TGCAGTGCTCCCTACGGGAGACGAGGGGAGACCCAGTACTTC. Translation: CSAPYGRRGETQYF.

This clonotype turned up a few times. This chain connects TRBV12-3 or TRBV12-4 to TRBJ2-7; 11 nucleotides align to TRBD2. V lost 7 bases, J lost 7 bases, and 6 bases stayed unmatched. This CDR3 contains 13 residues. The CDR3 coding sequence is TGTGCCAGCACCGGACTAGCGGGCGGGGAGCAGTACTTC. The encoded protein is CASTGLAGGEQYF.

The chain has TRBV2 and TRBJ1-5; D remains ambiguous. The V gene's germline CDR1 is SNHLY and CDR2 FYNNEI. The CDR3 spans 14 residues. V was shortened by 4 bases and J by 0 bases, with 7 bases between the two germline ends. CDR3 amino acids: CASSGAHSNQPQHF. The CDR3, as DNA: TGTGCCAGCAGTGGGGCACATAGCAATCAGCCCCAGCATTTT.

The V gene is TRBV28, the J gene TRBJ2-3; D call uncertain. This CDR3 has 13 residues. Germline V lookup: CDR1 MDHEN, CDR2 SYDVKM. V was clipped by 7 bases and J by 1 base, with 9 bases between them. This chain's CDR3 is CASTILGTDTQYF. CDR3 nucleotides: TGTGCCAGCACTATCCTGGGCACAGATACGCAGTATTTT.

The chain employs TRBV6-5 and TRBJ1-2; 8 bases agree with TRBD1. Germline V gene sequence: CDR1 MNHEY, CDR2 SVGAGI. This CDR3 has 16 residues. V shed 1 base and J 5 bases; nucleotides not matched to a gene: 9. CDR3: CASSYFRDRKYYGYTF. The CDR3 DNA follows: TGTGCCAGCAGTTACTTCAGGGACAGGAAATATTATGGCTACACCTTC.

The CDR3 sequence is CASIPEPSADTQYF. The CDR3, as DNA: TGTGCCAGCATCCCGGAACCGAGCGCAGATACGCAGTATTTT. The chain recombines TRBV12-3 or TRBV12-4 with TRBJ2-3; D uncertain. There are 14 residues in the CDR3. Trimming took off 7 bases at V and 4 bases at J, with 15 bases between the two ends.

This clonotype was seen a handful of times. This rearrangement joins TRBV10-3 to TRBJ1-2, with 7 bases lining up with TRBD1. The V gene's germline CDR1 is ENHRY and CDR2 SYGVKD. The length of the CDR3 is 15 residues. J lost 4 bases, V lost 2 bases, and 7 bases had no gene match. Here the CDR3 DNA reads TGTGCCATCAGTGAGCTGACAGGGACAGCCTATGGCTACACCTTC. Translation gives CAISELTGTAYGYTF.

The V call is TRBV5-1, the J call TRBJ1-4; 7 bases are a match to TRBD1. This CDR3 has 15 residues. J lost 1 base, V lost 4 bases, and 4 bases had no gene match. The germline V gene encodes CDR1 SGHRS and CDR2 YFSETQ. The CDR3 nucleotides are TGCGCCAGCAGCGAGGACAGGATAACTAATGAAAAACTGTTTTTT. Residues: CASSEDRITNEKLFF.

The V gene is TRBV5-6, the J gene TRBJ2-4; D is ambiguous. Between the trimmed V and J ends, which lost 4 bases and 6 bases, there was a span of 14 bases. The germline CDR1 and CDR2 sequences are SGHDT and YYEEEE. CDR3 length equals 14 residues. The DNA of the CDR3 is TGTGCCAGCAGCCCGCAGTGTGGTAGAAACATTCAGTACTTC. Its protein is CASSPQCGRNIQYF.

In this sample, this clonotype turned up a few times. This may come from a read error, since a much larger clone is one base off. Here the CDR3 DNA reads TGCAGTGCCTGGACTAGCGGGGGCTACGAGCAGTACTTC. Translation gives CSAWTSGGYEQYF. This chain joins TRBV20-1 and TRBJ2-7, with 13 bases that match TRBD2. Germline V gene lookup returns CDR1 DFQATT and CDR2 SNEGSKA (reference sequence). The CDR3 extends over 13 amino acids. V shed 6 bases, J shed 3 bases, and the junction held 2 bases outside the gene matches.